Included here is one T cell receptor (beta chain) sequence, with context. This sample was taken from a study of blood T cell repertoires in COVID-19. As processed by the authors: Reference gene primer amplification gave nucleated cell count estimates. Here immunoSEQ multiplex PCR was the method, and the copy in TCRdb shows in-frame clones only, minus some. V, J and clone size are those of that table, while D and trimming were read from the DNA. Among 300,000 to 400,000 clones listed, over 75% were seen once. Participant reports of clinical history set cohort assignment. Sequencing was performed on PBMCs or T cells enriched from blood (not recorded which). The clonotype originates from a man aged 25-45 years who had recovered from COVID-19.

The CDR3 spells CAWISTGTEAFF. The CDR3 DNA follows: TGTGCCTGGATTTCAACCGGCACTGAAGCTTTCTTT. This chain links TRBV30 with TRBJ1-1; D is unresolved. Germline CDR1 reads GTSNPN; CDR2 reads SVGIG (reference sequence). V dropped 4 bases and J dropped 4 bases, with 10 bases sitting between them. This CDR3 is built from 12 residues.